Listed here is a single T cell receptor beta chain. Its antigen is currently unknown. This PCR relied on a set of 60 Vbeta primers and 13 Jbeta primers. The method was immunoSEQ multiplex PCR; TCRdb's version includes in-frame clones alone and lacks a portion of them. The profile shows roughly 90,000 clones, approximately 90% of them singletons. This CDR3 is 16 amino acids long. The germline V gene encodes CDR1 SGHRS and CDR2 YFSETQ. This sample is drawn from a study of cytomegalovirus exposure and HLA in healthy donors. Whole-study findings and limits: Being indistinguishable, some V segments were excluded, TRBV6-2 and TRBV6-3 among them.

This sequence originates from a young man in good health and CMV-seronegative. The rearrangement joins TRBV5-1 to TRBJ2-5; TRBD1 might be the D (6 bases). Matching the DNA end better, TRBJ2-7 makes the J call doubtful. Sequenced: PBMCs. CDR3 loop: CASSLLGATGHYEQYF. The CDR3 nucleotides are TGCGCCAGCAGCTTACTAGGGGCCACAGGGCACTACGAGCAGTACTTC.